This T cell receptor beta chain was recorded in a study of T cells in Graves' hyperthyroidism and ophthalmopathy. General study results and limits: By a 13 V-J model, ophthalmopathy was set apart from stable hyperthyroidism.

The source material, RNA transcripts, was used to amplify TCR beta CDR3 regions. When the TCR CDR3 underwent first-round RT-PCR, the HTBI primer set was used. TCRdb re-derived calls from the multiplex PCR reads in MiXCR, one entry per CDR3 protein. Of nearly 750,000 distinct CDR3 sequences in the sample, 35% were seen once. The junction had 7 bases not matched to a gene; V was cut back by 3 bases and J by 4 bases. The CDR3 spans 17 residues. Germline loops: CDR1 SGDLS, CDR2 YYNGEE. With respect to this clonotype: Its specificity is not known.

The clonotype comes from a middle-aged woman with Graves' hyperthyroidism. Sequenced: blood. This chain uses TRBV9 with TRBJ2-5; 15 bases line up with TRBD2. CDR3 in DNA: TGTGCCAGCAGCGCGCAGGGACTAGCGGGAGGCGGAGAGACCCAGTACTTC. The encoded protein is CASSAQGLAGGGETQYF.